This is a list of T cell receptor beta chains from one sample in a study of blood T cell repertoires in COVID-19. Sequenced by immunoSEQ multiplex PCR; TCRdb stores in-frame clones only, minus some. The table has under 55,000 clones, about 80% seen once. The material sequenced was peripheral blood. The receptors here all came from a man in his 70s with acute or convalescent COVID-19. Each CDR3 is given with its conserved first and last residue. Fields, in order: V gene, J gene, CDR3 protein.

v_gene: TRBV7-2; j_gene: TRBJ2-2; CDR3aa: CASSLAGPRTGELFF
v_gene: TRBV5-1; j_gene: TRBJ2-1; CDR3aa: CASSSKQGGGEQFF
v_gene: TRBV7-6; j_gene: TRBJ2-7; CDR3aa: CASSAGRTSGTGMYEQYF
v_gene: TRBV4-3; j_gene: TRBJ2-6; CDR3aa: CASSRKRNSGANVLTF
v_gene: TRBV4-1; j_gene: TRBJ2-1; CDR3aa: CASSQGRGQGGGEQFF
v_gene: TRBV10-1; j_gene: TRBJ1-2; CDR3aa: CASRPRGGYTF
v_gene: TRBV18; j_gene: TRBJ1-4; CDR3aa: CAGQQGTNEKLFF
v_gene: TRBV18; j_gene: TRBJ1-1; CDR3aa: CASSPQTGGAEAFF
v_gene: TRBV6-2/TRBV6-3; j_gene: TRBJ1-1; CDR3aa: CASSSPVEAFF
v_gene: TRBV15; j_gene: TRBJ1-5; CDR3aa: CATSRVGGGQPQHF
v_gene: TRBV28; j_gene: TRBJ1-5; CDR3aa: CASSSGGSNQPQHF
v_gene: TRBV3-1/TRBV3-2; j_gene: TRBJ1-5; CDR3aa: CASSLRQGARQPQHF
v_gene: TRBV4-1; j_gene: TRBJ1-1; CDR3aa: CASSRDRGRGGNTEAFF
v_gene: TRBV27; j_gene: TRBJ1-5; CDR3aa: CASSLGGGNQPQHF
v_gene: TRBV6-1; j_gene: TRBJ2-1; CDR3aa: CASSELKTGRNDNEQFF
v_gene: TRBV6-1; j_gene: TRBJ2-7; CDR3aa: CASSDRTGTYEQYF
v_gene: TRBV6-6; j_gene: TRBJ1-2; CDR3aa: CASTQGRGYTF
v_gene: TRBV28; j_gene: TRBJ1-5; CDR3aa: CASRFPGQGFGSNQPQHF
v_gene: TRBV19; j_gene: TRBJ2-2; CDR3aa: CASSGQSNTGELFF
v_gene: TRBV27; j_gene: TRBJ2-1; CDR3aa: CASSLGLAGHNEQFF
v_gene: TRBV6-2/TRBV6-3; j_gene: TRBJ2-3; CDR3aa: CASSYMALTDTQYF
v_gene: TRBV3-1/TRBV3-2; j_gene: TRBJ1-2; CDR3aa: CASSQVYYYGYTF
v_gene: TRBV7-3; j_gene: TRBJ1-4; CDR3aa: CASSLTDRGHIVARTNEKLFF
v_gene: TRBV10-3; j_gene: TRBJ1-6; CDR3aa: CAISEGTGVYNSPLHF
v_gene: TRBV7-9; j_gene: TRBJ1-4; CDR3aa: CASSRQSGTNEKLFF
v_gene: TRBV7-9; j_gene: TRBJ1-5; CDR3aa: CASSSTDRANQPQHF
v_gene: TRBV7-9; j_gene: TRBJ1-6; CDR3aa: CASSLYGPYNSPLHF
v_gene: TRBV27; j_gene: TRBJ1-2; CDR3aa: CASSLSGGGLPGYTF
v_gene: TRBV7-2; j_gene: TRBJ2-3; CDR3aa: CASSPGTGEYRTDTQYF
v_gene: TRBV7-9; j_gene: TRBJ2-7; CDR3aa: CASSFPPGTGLYEQYF
v_gene: TRBV19; j_gene: TRBJ2-2; CDR3aa: CASRTGGYTGELFF
v_gene: TRBV5-1; j_gene: TRBJ2-3; CDR3aa: CASSLAGGYDTQYF
v_gene: TRBV29-1; j_gene: TRBJ2-7; CDR3aa: CSPRGIFDSYEQYF
v_gene: TRBV6-5; j_gene: TRBJ1-4; CDR3aa: CASSTTGEVKKLFF
v_gene: TRBV27; j_gene: TRBJ1-4; CDR3aa: CASSLGVGKLFF
v_gene: TRBV9; j_gene: TRBJ1-3; CDR3aa: CASSPRTDSGNTIYF
v_gene: TRBV27; j_gene: TRBJ2-7; CDR3aa: CASSLYPPRERTYEQYF
v_gene: TRBV7-2; j_gene: TRBJ2-3; CDR3aa: CASSFGGPSTDTQYF
v_gene: TRBV7-8; j_gene: TRBJ1-2; CDR3aa: CASSSETTEDRTYGYTF
v_gene: TRBV9; j_gene: TRBJ1-1; CDR3aa: CASSVEETAYTEAFF
v_gene: TRBV13; j_gene: TRBJ1-3; CDR3aa: CASSSSTGPFGNTIYF